The 27 T cell receptor beta chains below all came from one sample that was sequenced in a study of T cell repertoires in cytomegalovirus infection. TCRdb analysed the reads with MiXCR anew, one entry per CDR3 protein. The table records fewer than 300,000 distinct CDR3 sequences, about a quarter of them present only once. Sequencing was carried out using PBMCs. All receptors come from a human donor in good health (CMV status not recorded). Some clones in this sample may be carry-over from other donors' samples.

The V and J genes are TRBV29-1 and TRBJ1-1; a possible D gene is TRBD1 (5 bases). The V gene's germline CDR1 is SQVTM and CDR2 ANQGSEA. The CDR3 extends over 13 amino acids. Trimming shortened V by 7 bases and J by 3 bases, and 15 bases separated the two germline ends. The CDR3 DNA is TGCAGCGCCTCGACCGGGGGTGACACTGAAGCTTTCTTT. This translates into CSASTGGDTEAFF.

The chain joins TRBV10-1 to TRBJ2-1; 11 bases are a match to TRBD2. Trimming cost V 3 bases and J 10 bases; bases outside gene matches: 8. The germline gives CDR1 WNHNN, CDR2 SYGVQD (reference sequence). This CDR3 has 15 amino acids. CDR3 sequence (DNA): TGCGCCAGCAGTGAAGGTAGCGGGAGGGCCAGGGAGCAGTTCTTC. Encoded protein: CASSEGSGRAREQFF.

The chain links TRBV5-1 to TRBJ1-4; the match to TRBD1 covers 8 bases. Germline V gives CDR1 SGHRS, CDR2 YFSETQ. V lost 2 bases and J lost 1; bases outside the gene matches: 1. The CDR3 has 15 amino acids. CDR3 sequence (DNA): TGCGCCAGCAGCTTCGACAGGGGAACTAATGAAAAACTGTTTTTT. Translated: CASSFDRGTNEKLFF.

The rearrangement uses TRBV6-5 and TRBJ1-5; D is unclear. V lost 0 bases and J lost 3, with 12 bases in between. The CDR3 is 16 residues long. Per the germline V gene, CDR1 is MNHEY and CDR2 is SVGAGI. CDR3 loop: CASSYSMPDYNQPQHF. The CDR3 DNA follows: TGTGCCAGCAGTTACTCGATGCCGGATTACAATCAGCCCCAGCATTTT.

This chain links TRBV6-1 with TRBJ1-1; 9 bases map to TRBD1. CDR3 length equals 15 residues. Germline loops: CDR1 MNHNS, CDR2 SASEGT. The V segment lost 5 bases and the J segment 5 bases; nucleotides outside the gene matches: 9. CDR3 sequence: CASSPQQGATTEAFF. The CDR3 DNA is TGTGCCAGCAGTCCCCAACAGGGGGCTACGACTGAAGCTTTCTTT.

Many counts were recorded for this clonotype. The CDR3 nucleotides read TGTGCCAGCAGCTACAAATCCAGGGGGCTGGAGCCCCAGCATTTT. This encodes CASSYKSRGLEPQHF. The chain joins TRBV7-8 to TRBJ1-5, with 8 bases fitting TRBD1. CDR3 length equals 15 residues. CDR1 SGHVS and CDR2 FQNEAQ come from the germline V gene. The V gene end was trimmed by 4 bases and the J gene end by 8 bases; junction bases not matched to a gene: 10. The whole variable domain, filled in from reference TRBV7-8 and TRBJ1-5, reads GAGVSQSPRYKVAKRGQDVALRCDPISGHVSLFWYQQALGQGPEFLTYFQNEAQLDKSGLPSDRFFAERPEGSVSTLKIQRTQQEDSAVYLCASSYKSRGLEPQHFGDGTRLSIL.

The table lists this clonotype with many counts. This chain links TRBV7-6 with TRBJ2-7; D is unresolved. Germline-derived CDR1 and CDR2 are SGHVS and FNYEAQ. The CDR3 spans 16 residues. Trimming pared 1 base from V and 6 bases from J, leaving 19 bases between. The CDR3 coding sequence is TGTGCCAGCAGCTTAGAGTCGTACGGCCTACAAGGCGAGCAGTACTTC. Translation gives CASSLESYGLQGEQYF.

V gene TRBV23-1 combines with J gene TRBJ1-5; 8 bases fit TRBD1. TRBV23-1 is recorded as an ORF, its role being uncertain. V lost 6 bases, J lost 1 base, and 5 bases stayed unmatched. This CDR3 has 15 residues. The chain's CDR3 is CASRRQGTSNQPQHF. The CDR3 bases are TGCGCCAGCAGGCGACAGGGGACGAGCAATCAGCCCCAGCATTTT.

This chain joins TRBV7-9 and TRBJ1-5; 10 bases are a match to TRBD1. The CDR3 length is 15 residues. V lost 1 base to trimming and J lost 6 bases; unmatched junction nucleotides: 3. Looked up from germline, CDR1 is SEHNR and CDR2 is FQNEAQ (reference sequence). The CDR3 reads CASSLGQGASQPQHF. CDR3 bases: TGTGCCAGCAGCTTAGGACAGGGGGCCAGTCAGCCCCAGCATTTT.

This clonotype showed up just a few times. The chain is built from TRBV11-3 and TRBJ2-6; tentatively, D is TRBD2 (6 bases). The CDR3 runs to 16 residues. The V gene's germline CDR1 is SGHNT and CDR2 YENEEA. Trimming pared 3 bases from V and 0 bases from J, leaving 9 bases between. The CDR3 sequence: CASSLGTRSGANVLTF. In DNA form, the CDR3 reads TGTGCCAGCAGCTTGGGGACTCGCTCTGGGGCCAACGTCCTGACTTTC.

This clonotype has a handful of counts. The chain has TRBV5-4 and TRBJ1-1; D is unclear. The CDR3 runs 14 residues. Germline V gene sequence: CDR1 SGHNT, CDR2 YYREEE (reference sequence). Trimming removed 4 bases at V and 5 bases at J, with 15 bases between. For the CDR3, the DNA is TGTGCCAGCAGCAACAAAGCGGTGGGGACTGAAGCTTTCTTT. This codes for CASSNKAVGTEAFF.

This clonotype was observed a few times. This chain uses TRBV28 with TRBJ2-1; 7 nucleotides agree with TRBD1. Germline V gene data show CDR1 as MDHEN and CDR2 as SYDVKM. This CDR3 comprises 14 residues. The ends lost 7 bases at V and 10 bases at J; junction bases unmatched: 13. In DNA form, the CDR3 reads TGTGCCAGCACCGTGGCAGGGGGTCCTCGGGAGCAGTTCTTC. Amino acids: CASTVAGGPREQFF.

This clonotype was detected ten times or more. The chain uses TRBV6-2 or TRBV6-3 and TRBJ2-6; D is ambiguous. Deletions cut 6 bases from V and 0 bases from J, with 12 bases between. The CDR3 has 16 amino acids. Germline loops: CDR1 MNHEY, CDR2 SVGEGT. In DNA form, the CDR3 reads TGTGCCAGCAGCTTTGGCAGAAGCTCTGGGGCCAACGTCCTGACTTTC. This sequence encodes CASSFGRSSGANVLTF.

The chain is built from TRBV10-3 and TRBJ1-5; a weak D match, TRBD1 (5 bases). The V end lost 9 bases, the J end lost 2 bases, and 14 bases lay between the germline ends. CDR1 is ENHRY, CDR2 SYGVKD, per germline. The CDR3 spans 14 residues. CDR3 nucleotide sequence: TGTGCCATTTCTTCGGGACTTGGCAATCAGCCCCAGCATTTT. Its translation is CAISSGLGNQPQHF.

This chain uses TRBV7-2 with TRBJ2-7, with D unclear. Germline lookup yields CDR1 SGHTA and CDR2 FQGNSA. Trimming removed 4 bases at V and 2 bases at J, with 9 bases between. The CDR3 has 13 residues. This CDR3 reads CASSSSTTYEQYF. Written as DNA, the CDR3 is TGTGCCAGCAGCTCCTCAACAACCTACGAGCAGTACTTC.

This chain joins TRBV6-5 and TRBJ1-5, with D possibly TRBD1 on 6 matching bases. V was shortened by 6 bases and J by 5 bases, with 11 bases between the two germline ends. The length of the CDR3 is 13 residues. CDR1 is MNHEY, CDR2 SVGAGI, per germline. The chain's CDR3 is CASRGGSYQPQHF. The CDR3 DNA reads as TGTGCCAGCAGAGGGGGGAGTTATCAGCCCCAGCATTTT.

This clonotype was counted many times. J is TRBJ2-1 and V is TRBV28; TRBD2 is a possible D gene (5 bases). Trimming took 5 bases from V and 7 from J, leaving 15 bases between them. In germline, CDR1 is MDHEN, CDR2 SYDVKM. The CDR3 has 14 residues. The DNA of the CDR3 is TGTGCCAGCAGTATAGGGCTAGCCGCAAATGAGCAGTTCTTC. This encodes CASSIGLAANEQFF.

The sample holds many counts of this clonotype. The chain joins TRBV4-1 to TRBJ2-1; TRBD2 is a possible D gene (6 bases). V was pared by 4 bases and J by 8 bases, with 18 bases between. The germline CDR1 and CDR2 sequences are MGHRA and YSYEKL. This CDR3 region has 15 residues. The DNA for the CDR3 is TGCGCCAGCAGCCTTACGACTAGTCCGTACCATGAGCAGTTCTTC. Protein product: CASSLTTSPYHEQFF.

This clonotype was observed at least ten times. CDR3 nucleotides: TGTGCCAGCAGTCCTCTAGCGGGAACGGTCAAAAACATTCAGTACTTC. Translated: CASSPLAGTVKNIQYF. V is TRBV6-2 or TRBV6-3 and J is TRBJ2-4, with 9 bases identical to TRBD2. Looked up from germline, CDR1 is MNHEY and CDR2 is SVGEGT. The CDR3 is 16 residues long. The V and J ends lost 5 bases and 3 bases, in that order; junction bases with no gene match: 8.

The chain has TRBV6-1 and TRBJ2-7; no clear D. There are 13 residues in the CDR3. Germline CDR1 and CDR2: MNHNS and SASEGT. Trimming shortened V by 6 bases and J by 2 bases, and 11 bases separated the two germline ends. This chain's CDR3 is CASRRFGAYEQYF. The CDR3 DNA reads as TGTGCCAGCAGACGTTTCGGTGCCTACGAGCAGTACTTC.

The CDR3 reads CASGLVLGEQFF. CDR3 coding DNA: TGTGCTAGTGGTTTGGTATTAGGTGAGCAGTTCTTC. J is TRBJ2-1 and V is TRBV12-5, with unresolved D. Germline V gives CDR1 LGHNT, CDR2 FRNRAP. This CDR3 contains 12 residues. V lost 0 bases to trimming and J lost 9 bases, with 6 bases between them.

The chain has TRBV7-3 and TRBJ2-1; tentatively, D is TRBD2 (6 bases). The ends were cut back, 4 bases at V and 3 bases at J, with 13 bases in the middle. Germline-derived CDR1 and CDR2 are SGHTA and FQGTGA. CDR3 size: 15 residues. Written as DNA, the CDR3 is TGTGCCAGCAGCTACTCGGGCGGGGACTACAATGAGCAGTTCTTC. It translates to CASSYSGGDYNEQFF. Complete variable domain (other parts from reference TRBV7-3 and TRBJ2-1): GAGVSQTPSNKVTEKGKYVELRCDPISGHTALYWYRQSLGQGPEFLIYFQGTGAADDSGLPNDRFFAVRPEGSVSTLKIQRTERGDSAVYLCASSYSGGDYNEQFFGPGTRLTVL.

The chain uses TRBV6-2 or TRBV6-3 and TRBJ1-4; D is undetermined. V was trimmed by 6 bases and J by 4 bases, leaving 18 bases between them. This CDR3 region has 16 residues. Germline CDR1 is MNHEY and CDR2 is SVGEGT. CDR3 bases: TGTGCCAGCAGCCCGGCGGTTGGAGGCCTTAATGAAAAACTGTTTTTT. Its protein product is CASSPAVGGLNEKLFF.

The chain couples TRBV28 to TRBJ2-7; 16 positions agree with TRBD2. CDR1 MDHEN and CDR2 SYDVKM come from the germline V gene. The CDR3 has 19 residues. Unmatched junction bases numbered 11, after V lost 2 bases and J lost 4 bases. The CDR3 protein is CASSLVAGLAGGLGYEQYF. In nucleotides, the CDR3 is TGTGCCAGCAGTTTAGTCGCGGGACTAGCGGGAGGGCTTGGGTACGAGCAGTACTTC.

The rearrangement uses TRBV29-1 and TRBJ2-3; no reliable D call. The CDR3 runs 14 residues. V dropped 2 bases and J dropped 1 base, with 10 bases sitting between them. Germline assignment: CDR1 SQVTM and CDR2 ANQGSEA. The CDR3 sequence: CSVETSPGTDTQYF. In DNA, the CDR3 is TGCAGCGTTGAAACCAGCCCCGGCACAGATACGCAGTATTTT.

The V gene is TRBV3-1, the J gene TRBJ2-3; 13 nucleotides line up with TRBD2. Germline CDR1 and CDR2: LGHDT and YNNKEL (reference sequence). The CDR3 covers 20 residues. V dropped 4 bases and J dropped 4; count of bases not matched to a gene: 17. The DNA for the CDR3 is TGTGCCAGCAGCCCTAGGATAGGACTAGCGGGAGCTTTATCGGCAGATACGCAGTATTTT. Its protein is CASSPRIGLAGALSADTQYF.

This clonotype showed up many times. The chain has TRBV7-2 and TRBJ1-2; TRBD1 matches 11 bases. V lost 5 bases to trimming and J lost 4 bases; unmatched junction nucleotides: 6. The germline V gene has CDR1 SGHTA and CDR2 FQGNSA. There are 15 residues in the CDR3. The CDR3 region is CASSPGQGAGYGYTF. The CDR3 DNA follows: TGTGCCAGCAGCCCCGGACAGGGGGCGGGCTATGGCTACACCTTC.